This entry lists 24 T cell receptor beta chains sequenced from one sample in a study of cytomegalovirus exposure and HLA in healthy donors. The PCR used 60 Vbeta and 13 Jbeta primers. The table came from immunoSEQ multiplex PCR; TCRdb's copy has only in-frame clones and leaves some out. The sample records approximately 180,000 clones, less than 85% being singletons. Sequenced: PBMCs. These receptors all come from a young man in good health and CMV-seronegative.

The V gene is TRBV27, the J gene TRBJ1-1, with 11 bases fitting TRBD1. Germline assignment: CDR1 MNHEY and CDR2 SMNVEV (reference sequence). With 5 bases clipped from V and 6 bases from J, the junction kept 8 bases outside the gene matches. This CDR3 has 15 amino acids. The DNA for the CDR3 is TGTGCCAGCAGTCTCCGGACAGGGGGCTTCTCTGAAGCTTTCTTT. Protein: CASSLRTGGFSEAFF.

This clone was observed a handful of times. The chain combines TRBV4-1 with TRBJ2-6; 11 bases are a match to TRBD1. CDR1 is MGHRA, CDR2 YSYEKL, per germline. The V segment lost 3 bases and the J segment 1 base; nucleotides outside the gene matches: 2. The CDR3 totals 17 residues. The CDR3 sequence is CASSHGQGASGANVLTF. DNA of the CDR3: TGCGCCAGCAGCCACGGACAGGGGGCTTCTGGGGCCAACGTCCTGACTTTC.

The chain recombines TRBV5-4 with TRBJ1-2; TRBD1 matches at 7 bases. CDR1 is SGHNT, CDR2 YYREEE, per germline (reference sequence). The CDR3 runs 14 residues. The V segment lost 0 bases and the J segment 5 bases; nucleotides outside the gene matches: 4. In nucleotides, the CDR3 is TGTGCCAGCAGCTTGGATAGGGGGCGTTATGGCTACACCTTC. This translates into CASSLDRGRYGYTF.

The CDR3 protein is CSVSSPEQYF. Here the CDR3 DNA reads TGCAGTGTTAGCTCTCCCGAGCAGTACTTC. The chain carries TRBV20-1 and TRBJ2-7; D not certain. The germline V and J ends were trimmed by 7 bases and 6 bases, with 10 bases remaining between them. Germline CDR1 is DFQATT and CDR2 is SNEGSKA (reference sequence). The CDR3 runs 10 residues.

This sequence joins TRBV4-1 and TRBJ2-2; D unresolved. The CDR3 runs to 12 residues. The germline V gene encodes CDR1 MGHRA and CDR2 YSYEKL. Trimming pared 2 bases from V and 5 bases from J, leaving 3 bases between. CDR3 in DNA: TGCGCCAGCAGCCAACATACCGGGGAGCTGTTTTTT. As protein: CASSQHTGELFF.

This clone was found once. The CDR3 region has the DNA TGTGCCAGCAGAGGAGCGCAGGGGGCTCGGACTGAAGCTTTCTTT. This encodes CASRGAQGARTEAFF. V and J are TRBV27 and TRBJ1-1, with 8 bases matching TRBD1. The CDR3 has 15 residues. V was clipped by 6 bases and J by 5 bases; unmatched bases: 11. Germline-derived CDR1 and CDR2 are MNHEY and SMNVEV (reference sequence).

V gene TRBV5-4 combines with J gene TRBJ2-7, with a possible D match to TRBD2 (6 bases). V dropped 0 bases and J dropped 2 bases, with 15 bases sitting between them. The CDR3 is 16 amino acids. Germline assignment: CDR1 SGHNT and CDR2 YYREEE (reference sequence). The chain's CDR3 is CASSLAMAGIPYEQYF. For the CDR3, the DNA is TGTGCCAGCAGCTTGGCCATGGCGGGGATCCCCTACGAGCAGTACTTC.

This rearrangement joins TRBV4-3 to TRBJ2-7, with D tentatively TRBD2 (6 bases). Germline V gene sequence: CDR1 LGHNA, CDR2 YSLEER. Trimming removed 5 bases from V and 3 bases from J, with 17 bases in between. The length of the CDR3 is 15 residues. The CDR3 is CASSKGGGSDYEQYF. For the CDR3, the DNA is TGCGCCAGCAGCAAAGGTGGAGGGTCAGACTACGAGCAGTACTTC.

V and J are TRBV6-5 and TRBJ1-1; D possibly corresponds to TRBD1 (6 bases). V gave up 1 base and J gave up 1 base, with 13 bases separating them. Per germline, CDR1 MNHEY and CDR2 SVGAGI. The CDR3 sequence is 16 residues long. CDR3 in DNA: TGTGCCAGCAGTTACTTTGGCGGGGGCTGGAACACTGAAGCTTTCTTT. The encoded protein is CASSYFGGGWNTEAFF.

The gene calls are TRBV4-1 and TRBJ2-7; TRBD1 might be the D (6 bases). The germline CDR1 and CDR2 sequences are MGHRA and YSYEKL. This CDR3 is 16 amino acids long. The V end was cut by 1 base, the J end by 2 bases, with 15 bases between. The CDR3 DNA follows: TGCGCCAGCAGCCAAGGATGGGGGCAGGGCGCCTACGAGCAGTACTTC. Residues: CASSQGWGQGAYEQYF.

V and J are TRBV11-2 and TRBJ1-3; perhaps TRBD1 as D (5 bases). V was cut by 2 bases and J by 0 bases, with 11 bases left in between. The CDR3 runs to 16 residues. Germline V gene data show CDR1 as SGHAT and CDR2 as FQNNGV. Here the CDR3 DNA reads TGTGCCAGCAGCTTATGGGGCCTAGGCTCTGGAAACACCATATATTTT. Protein sequence: CASSLWGLGSGNTIYF. Full variable domain (missing parts from reference TRBV11-2 and TRBJ1-3): EAGVAQSPRYKIIEKRQSVAFWCNPISGHATLYWYQQILGQGPKLLIQFQNNGVVDDSQLPKDRFSAERLKGVDSTLKIQPAKLEDSAVYLCASSLWGLGSGNTIYFGEGSWLTVV.

Regarding this clone: Sequence at one end of the junction differs from germline and may be a read error. The chain recombines TRBV6-5 with TRBJ1-2; D gene unclear. Germline CDR1 is MNHEY and CDR2 is SVGAGI. The CDR3 spans 14 residues. The CDR3 sequence: CASSYSSTNYDYTF. CDR3 nucleotide sequence: TGTGCCAGCAGTTACTCCTCCACTAACTATGACTACACCTTC.

Only a few counts were recorded for this clone. In DNA, the CDR3 is TGTGCCAGCAGCCCCCCCCACAGGGTAGGGGCCAACGTCCTGACTTTC. Translated: CASSPPHRVGANVLTF. V and J are TRBV5-4 and TRBJ2-6; tentatively, D is TRBD1 (6 bases). This CDR3 has 16 residues. Germline V gives CDR1 SGHNT, CDR2 YYREEE (reference sequence). The V end was cut by 4 bases, the J end by 4 bases, with 15 bases between.

This sequence joins TRBV6-5 and TRBJ1-2; no firm D call. This CDR3 is built from 13 residues. V was clipped by 6 bases and J by 0 bases, with 8 bases between them. Germline CDR1 reads MNHEY; CDR2 reads SVGAGI. The CDR3: CASSSTSNYGYTF. The CDR3 bases are TGTGCCAGCAGCTCGACTTCTAACTATGGCTACACCTTC.

The chain uses TRBV27 and TRBJ2-7, with a possible D match to TRBD1 (6 bases). CDR3 length: 16 residues. V was trimmed by 5 bases and J by 4 bases, leaving 21 bases between them. CDR1 is MNHEY and CDR2 is SMNVEV in the germline V gene (reference sequence). The CDR3, as DNA: TGTGCCAGCAGTCAGATGACCGGGACACAGATTTACGAGCAGTACTTC. Its translation is CASSQMTGTQIYEQYF.

The chain couples TRBV6-5 to TRBJ1-3, with TRBD1 as a possible D gene (6 bases). Per germline, CDR1 MNHEY and CDR2 SVGAGI. Trimming took off 6 bases at V and 3 bases at J, with 15 bases between the two ends. This CDR3 has 15 amino acids. CDR3 sequence: CASSPRGGLGNTIYF. CDR3 nucleotides: TGTGCCAGCAGCCCGCGGGGGGGCCTTGGAAACACCATATATTTT.

This chain joins TRBV10-3 and TRBJ1-3; 7 bases match TRBD1. The CDR3 sequence is 14 residues long. V was pared by 11 bases and J by 3 bases, with 10 bases of the junction left unmatched. Germline V gene data show CDR1 as ENHRY and CDR2 as SYGVKD. CDR3 DNA sequence: TGTGCCGGAGGGCAGGGGGAGATTGGAAACACCATATATTTT. It specifies CAGGQGEIGNTIYF.

J is TRBJ2-7 and V is TRBV7-8; weak D call: TRBD2 (6 bases). CDR1 SGHVS and CDR2 FQNEAQ come from the germline V gene. The CDR3 extends over 12 amino acids. The V end lost 3 bases, the J end lost 6 bases, and 9 bases lay between the germline ends. In nucleotides, the CDR3 is TGTGCCAGCAGCTTCGGGGGTCGCGAGCAGTACTTC. This encodes CASSFGGREQYF.

V usage is TRBV9 and J usage is TRBJ2-5; D unclear. The J call is doubtful: the DNA matches TRBJ2-7 better. Germline CDR1 is SGDLS and CDR2 is YYNGEE. CDR3 size: 13 residues. CDR3 sequence reads: CASSVRPDYEQYF. Here the CDR3 DNA reads TGTGCCAGCAGCGTCCGTCCAGACTACGAGCAGTACTTC.

This sequence joins TRBV12-5 and TRBJ1-1, with D maybe TRBD1 (5 bases). V lost 6 bases to trimming and J lost 5 bases, with 16 bases between them. The CDR3 length is 14 residues. CDR1 is LGHNT, CDR2 FRNRAP, per germline. CDR3 amino acids: CASGFWGGRTEAFF. CDR3 DNA: TGTGCTAGTGGGTTTTGGGGGGGACGGACTGAAGCTTTCTTT.

This chain joins TRBV2 and TRBJ1-1; 7 bases line up with TRBD1. The CDR3 extends over 13 amino acids. Germline loops: CDR1 SNHLY, CDR2 FYNNEI. Trimming cost V 6 bases and J 6 bases; bases outside gene matches: 7. For the CDR3, the DNA is TGTGCCAGCAGCTACACAGGGGTGGCTGAAGCTTTCTTT. Its protein product is CASSYTGVAEAFF. Complete variable domain (other parts from reference TRBV2 and TRBJ1-1): EPEVTQTPSHQVTQMGQEVILRCVPISNHLYFYWYRQILGQKVEFLVSFYNNEISEKSEIFDDQFSVERPDGSNFTLKIRSTKLEDSAMYFCASSYTGVAEAFFGQGTRLTVV.

The chain joins TRBV19 to TRBJ2-7; 8 nucleotides match TRBD1. CDR3 size: 18 residues. Germline CDR1 is LNHDA and CDR2 is SQIVND (reference sequence). J was trimmed by 6 bases and V by 8 bases; bases with no gene match: 24. The CDR3 reads CASATQTWGTGPGFEQYF. CDR3 coding DNA: TGTGCCAGTGCGACCCAAACTTGGGGGACAGGTCCAGGTTTCGAGCAGTACTTC.

This clone was found a few times. The chain carries TRBV2 and TRBJ1-5; the D gene is possibly TRBD1 (6 bases). Trimming shortened V by 3 bases and J by 6 bases, and 9 bases separated the two germline ends. In germline, CDR1 is SNHLY, CDR2 FYNNEI. The CDR3 contains 13 residues. CDR3 sequence: CASSDGGAQPQHF. The CDR3 DNA reads TGTGCCAGCAGTGACGGGGGGGCTCAGCCCCAGCATTTT.

J is TRBJ2-7 and V is TRBV4-1, with D perhaps TRBD1 (5 bases). CDR1 is MGHRA, CDR2 YSYEKL, per germline. The CDR3 is made up of 14 amino acids. V was clipped by 0 bases and J by 4 bases, with 10 bases between them. The CDR3 DNA reads as TGCGCCAGCAGCCAAGAAAGGGGTACGTACGAGCAGTACTTC. As protein: CASSQERGTYEQYF.